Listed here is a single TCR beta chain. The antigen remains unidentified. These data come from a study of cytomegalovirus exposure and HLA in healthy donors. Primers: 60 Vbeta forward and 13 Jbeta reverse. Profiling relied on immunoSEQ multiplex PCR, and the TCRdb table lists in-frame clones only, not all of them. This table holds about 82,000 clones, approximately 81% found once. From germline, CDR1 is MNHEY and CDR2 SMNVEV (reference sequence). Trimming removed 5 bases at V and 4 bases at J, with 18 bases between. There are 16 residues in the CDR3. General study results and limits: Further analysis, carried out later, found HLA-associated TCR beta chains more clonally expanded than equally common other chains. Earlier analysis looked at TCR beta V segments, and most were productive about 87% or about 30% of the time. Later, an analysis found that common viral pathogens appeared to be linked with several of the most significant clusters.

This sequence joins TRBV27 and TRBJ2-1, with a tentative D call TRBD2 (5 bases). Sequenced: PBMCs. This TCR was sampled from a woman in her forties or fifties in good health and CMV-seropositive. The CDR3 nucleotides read TGTGCCAGCAGTCTACGGCACGGAGGTGCTTACAATGAGCAGTTCTTC. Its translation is CASSLRHGGAYNEQFF.